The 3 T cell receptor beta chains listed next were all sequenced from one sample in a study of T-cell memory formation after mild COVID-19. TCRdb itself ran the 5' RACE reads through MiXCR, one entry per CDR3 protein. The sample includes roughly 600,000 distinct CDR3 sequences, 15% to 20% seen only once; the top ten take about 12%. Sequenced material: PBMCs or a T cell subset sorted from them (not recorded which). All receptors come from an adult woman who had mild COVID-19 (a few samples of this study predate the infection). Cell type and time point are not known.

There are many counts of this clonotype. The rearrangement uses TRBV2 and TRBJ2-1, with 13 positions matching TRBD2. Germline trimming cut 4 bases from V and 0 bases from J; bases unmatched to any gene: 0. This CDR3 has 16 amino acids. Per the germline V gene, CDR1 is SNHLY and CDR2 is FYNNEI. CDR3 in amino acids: CASSGTSGSSYNEQFF. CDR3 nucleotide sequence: TGTGCCAGCAGTGGGACTAGCGGGAGCTCCTACAATGAGCAGTTCTTC.

CDR3 in amino acids: CASSLAAGVVGTEAFF. CDR3 DNA: TGCGCCAGCAGCTTGGCGGCAGGGGTAGTCGGGACTGAAGCTTTCTTT. The chain carries TRBV5-1 and TRBJ1-1; tentatively, D is TRBD1 (6 bases). V lost 0 bases to trimming and J lost 5 bases, with 17 bases between them. There are 16 residues in the CDR3. Germline assignment: CDR1 SGHRS and CDR2 YFSETQ.

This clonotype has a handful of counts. In nucleotides, the CDR3 is TGTGCCAGCAGCCCGGGACATCTCGATGGCTACACCTTC. Amino acid sequence: CASSPGHLDGYTF. The rearrangement uses TRBV5-4 and TRBJ1-2; D is possibly TRBD1 (6 bases). The germline V gene encodes CDR1 SGHNT and CDR2 YYREEE (reference sequence). The V end lost 4 bases, the J end lost 6 bases, and 13 bases lay between the germline ends. This CDR3 is built from 13 residues.